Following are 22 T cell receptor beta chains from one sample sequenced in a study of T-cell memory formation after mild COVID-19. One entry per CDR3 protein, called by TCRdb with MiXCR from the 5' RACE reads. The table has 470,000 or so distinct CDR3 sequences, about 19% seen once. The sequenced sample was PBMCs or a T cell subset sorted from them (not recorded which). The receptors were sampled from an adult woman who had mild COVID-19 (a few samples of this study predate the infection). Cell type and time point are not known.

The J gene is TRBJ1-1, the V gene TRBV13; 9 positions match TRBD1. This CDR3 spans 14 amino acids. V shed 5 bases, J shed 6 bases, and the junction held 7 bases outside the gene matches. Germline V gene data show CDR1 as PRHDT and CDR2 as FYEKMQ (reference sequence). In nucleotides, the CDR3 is TGTGCCAGCAGCACTTCCGGGACAGGGCCTGAAGCTTTCTTT. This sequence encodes CASSTSGTGPEAFF.

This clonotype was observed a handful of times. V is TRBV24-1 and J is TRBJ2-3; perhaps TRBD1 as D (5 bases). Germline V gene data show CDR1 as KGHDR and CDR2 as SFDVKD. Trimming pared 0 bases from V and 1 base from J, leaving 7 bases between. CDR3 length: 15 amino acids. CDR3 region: CATSDLQGRTDTQYF. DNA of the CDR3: TGTGCCACCAGTGATTTGCAGGGCCGCACAGATACGCAGTATTTT.

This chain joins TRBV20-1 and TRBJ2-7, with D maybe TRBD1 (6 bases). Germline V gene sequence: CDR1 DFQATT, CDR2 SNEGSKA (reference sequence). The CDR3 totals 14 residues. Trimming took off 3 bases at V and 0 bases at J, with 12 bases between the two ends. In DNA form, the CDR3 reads TGCAGTGCTAGTGCGGACAGTCCCTCCTACGAGCAGTACTTC. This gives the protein CSASADSPSYEQYF.

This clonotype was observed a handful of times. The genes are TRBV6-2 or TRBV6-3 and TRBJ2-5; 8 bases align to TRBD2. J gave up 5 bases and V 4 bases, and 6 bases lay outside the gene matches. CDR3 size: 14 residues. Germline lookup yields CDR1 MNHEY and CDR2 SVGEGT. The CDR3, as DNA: TGTGCCAGCAGTTCAGGGACTAGTACGGAGACCCAGTACTTC. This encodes CASSSGTSTETQYF.

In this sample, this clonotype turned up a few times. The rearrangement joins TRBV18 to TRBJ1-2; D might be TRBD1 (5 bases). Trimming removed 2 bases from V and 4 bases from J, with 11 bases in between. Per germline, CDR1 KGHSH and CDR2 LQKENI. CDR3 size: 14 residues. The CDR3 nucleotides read TGTGCCAGCTCACCAGGGAGTGACAGCTATGGCTACACCTTC. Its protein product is CASSPGSDSYGYTF.

CDR3 DNA sequence: TGTGCCAGCAGTATTGACGCAGGATCATCCTACGAGCAGTACTTC. Amino acid sequence: CASSIDAGSSYEQYF. The chain couples TRBV27 to TRBJ2-7; D unclear. The germline gives CDR1 MNHEY, CDR2 SMNVEV (reference sequence). This CDR3 is 15 amino acids long. Trimming removed 5 bases at V and 1 base at J, with 15 bases between.

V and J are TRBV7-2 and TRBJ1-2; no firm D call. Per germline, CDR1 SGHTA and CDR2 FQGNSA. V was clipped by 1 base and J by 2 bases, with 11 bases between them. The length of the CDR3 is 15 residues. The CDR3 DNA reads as TGTGCCAGCAGCTTAGACTGGGCGGCGAACTATGGCTACACCTTC. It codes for CASSLDWAANYGYTF.

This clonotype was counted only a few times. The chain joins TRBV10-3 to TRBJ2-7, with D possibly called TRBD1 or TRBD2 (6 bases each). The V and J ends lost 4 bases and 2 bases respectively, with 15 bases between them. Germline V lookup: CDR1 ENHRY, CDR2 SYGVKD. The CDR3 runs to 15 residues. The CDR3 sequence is CAISGGWGATYEQYF. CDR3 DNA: TGTGCCATCAGTGGAGGGTGGGGGGCCACCTACGAGCAGTACTTC.

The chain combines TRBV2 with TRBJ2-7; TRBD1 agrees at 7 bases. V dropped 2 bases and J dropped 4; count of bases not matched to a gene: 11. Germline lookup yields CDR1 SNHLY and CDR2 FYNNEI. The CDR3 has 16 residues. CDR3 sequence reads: CASSERFNRGTYEQYF. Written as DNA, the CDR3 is TGTGCCAGCAGTGAAAGGTTTAACAGGGGCACGTACGAGCAGTACTTC.

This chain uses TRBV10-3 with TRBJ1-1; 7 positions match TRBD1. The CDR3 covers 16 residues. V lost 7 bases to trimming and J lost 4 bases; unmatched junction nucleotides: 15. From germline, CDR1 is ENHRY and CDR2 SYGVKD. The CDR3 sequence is CAITGSLTGRSTEAFF. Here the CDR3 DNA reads TGTGCCATCACGGGAAGTTTGACAGGGAGAAGCACTGAAGCTTTCTTT.

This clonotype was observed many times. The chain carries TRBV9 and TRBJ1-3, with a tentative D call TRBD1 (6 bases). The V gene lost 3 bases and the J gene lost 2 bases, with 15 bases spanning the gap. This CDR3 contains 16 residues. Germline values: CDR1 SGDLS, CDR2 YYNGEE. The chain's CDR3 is CASSEAGAVAGNTIYF. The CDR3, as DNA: TGTGCCAGCAGCGAGGCAGGGGCGGTGGCTGGAAACACCATATATTTT.

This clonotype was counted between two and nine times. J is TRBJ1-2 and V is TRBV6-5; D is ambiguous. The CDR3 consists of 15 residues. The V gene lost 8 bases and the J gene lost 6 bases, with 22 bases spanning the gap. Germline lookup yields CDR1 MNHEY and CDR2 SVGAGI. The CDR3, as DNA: TGTGCCAGCGGCTCCAGAGGGTCTACCCCTCATGGCTACACCTTC. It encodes CASGSRGSTPHGYTF.

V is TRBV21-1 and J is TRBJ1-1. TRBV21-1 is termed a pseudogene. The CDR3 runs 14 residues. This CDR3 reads CASSKPAENTEAFF. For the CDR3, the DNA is TGTGCCAGCAGCAAACCAGCGGAGAACACTGAAGCTTTCTTT.

The CDR3 nucleotides are TGTGCCAGCAGCTTGGTGACAGGGGGCAGAAATGAGCAGTTCTTC. This codes for CASSLVTGGRNEQFF. The gene calls are TRBV11-1 and TRBJ2-1, with 10 bases aligning to TRBD1. Germline V CDR1 and CDR2: SGHAT, FQDESV (reference sequence). Trimming removed 3 bases from V and 7 bases from J; junction bases left unmatched: 6. CDR3 length equals 15 residues.

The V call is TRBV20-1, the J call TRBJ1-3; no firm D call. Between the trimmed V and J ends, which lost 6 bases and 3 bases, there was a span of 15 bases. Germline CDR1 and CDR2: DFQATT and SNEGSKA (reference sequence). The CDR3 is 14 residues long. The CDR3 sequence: CSARSRTDGNTIYF. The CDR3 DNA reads TGCAGTGCAAGGTCACGGACGGATGGAAACACCATATATTTT.

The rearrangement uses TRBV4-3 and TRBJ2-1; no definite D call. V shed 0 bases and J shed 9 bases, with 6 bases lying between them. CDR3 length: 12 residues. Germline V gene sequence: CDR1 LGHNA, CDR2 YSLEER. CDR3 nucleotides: TGCGCCAGCAGCCAAGATGTCACTGAGCAGTTCTTC. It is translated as CASSQDVTEQFF.

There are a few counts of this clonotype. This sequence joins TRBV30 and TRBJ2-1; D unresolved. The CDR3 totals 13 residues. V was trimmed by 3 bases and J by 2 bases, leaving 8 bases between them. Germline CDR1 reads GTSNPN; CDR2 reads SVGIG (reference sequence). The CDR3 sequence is CAWSPSTYNEQFF. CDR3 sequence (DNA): TGTGCCTGGAGCCCCTCCACCTACAATGAGCAGTTCTTC.

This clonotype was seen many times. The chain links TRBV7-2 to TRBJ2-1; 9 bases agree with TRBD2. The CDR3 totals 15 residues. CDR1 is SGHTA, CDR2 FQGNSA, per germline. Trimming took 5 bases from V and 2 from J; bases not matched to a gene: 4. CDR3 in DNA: TGTGCCAGCAGCCCAGCGGGAGGTCCCTACAATGAGCAGTTCTTC. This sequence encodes CASSPAGGPYNEQFF.

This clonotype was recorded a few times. CDR3 bases: TGTGCCAGCAGCGTTTACGGTGGCACTGAAGCTTTCTTT. This codes for CASSVYGGTEAFF. This chain connects TRBV9 to TRBJ1-1; no clear D. The length of the CDR3 is 13 residues. The germline V gene encodes CDR1 SGDLS and CDR2 YYNGEE. V lost 2 bases to trimming and J lost 4 bases, with 9 bases between them.

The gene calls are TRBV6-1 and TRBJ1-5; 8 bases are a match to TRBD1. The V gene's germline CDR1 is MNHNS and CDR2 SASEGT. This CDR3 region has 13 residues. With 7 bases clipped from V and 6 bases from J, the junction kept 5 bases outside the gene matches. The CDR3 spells CASKWQGAQPQHF. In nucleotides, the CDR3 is TGTGCCAGCAAATGGCAGGGGGCTCAGCCCCAGCATTTT.

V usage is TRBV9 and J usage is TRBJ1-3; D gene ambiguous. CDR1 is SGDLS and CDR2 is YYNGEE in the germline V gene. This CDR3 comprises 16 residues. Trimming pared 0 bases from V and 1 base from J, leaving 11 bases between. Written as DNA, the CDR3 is TGTGCCAGCAGCGTAGGTATCTCCGATTCTGGAAACACCATATATTTT. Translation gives CASSVGISDSGNTIYF.

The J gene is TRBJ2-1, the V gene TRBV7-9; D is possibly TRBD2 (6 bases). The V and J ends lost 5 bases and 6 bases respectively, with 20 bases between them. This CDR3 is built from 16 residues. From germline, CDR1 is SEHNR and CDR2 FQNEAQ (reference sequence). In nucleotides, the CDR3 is TGTGCCAGCAGCCCCTCCGGCGGGGAGAGGTTCAATGAGCAGTTCTTC. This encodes CASSPSGGERFNEQFF. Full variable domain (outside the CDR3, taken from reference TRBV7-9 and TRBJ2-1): DTGVSQNPRHKITKRGQNVTFRCDPISEHNRLYWYRQTLGQGPEFLTYFQNEAQLEKSRLLSDRFSAERPKGSFSTLEIQRTEQGDSAMYLCASSPSGGERFNEQFFGPGTRLTVL.